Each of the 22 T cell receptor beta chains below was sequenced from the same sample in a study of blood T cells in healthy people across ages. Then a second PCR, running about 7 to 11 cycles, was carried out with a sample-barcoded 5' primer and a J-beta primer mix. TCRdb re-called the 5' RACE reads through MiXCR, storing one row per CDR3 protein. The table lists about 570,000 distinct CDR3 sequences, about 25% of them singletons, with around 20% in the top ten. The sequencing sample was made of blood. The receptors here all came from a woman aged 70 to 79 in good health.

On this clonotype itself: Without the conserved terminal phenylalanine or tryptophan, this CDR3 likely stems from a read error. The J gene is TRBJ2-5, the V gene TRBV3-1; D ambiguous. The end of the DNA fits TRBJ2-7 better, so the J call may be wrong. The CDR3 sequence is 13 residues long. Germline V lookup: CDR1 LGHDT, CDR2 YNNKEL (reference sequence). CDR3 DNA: TGTGCCAGCAGCTACACAAGCTCCTACGAGCAGTACCTC. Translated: CASSYTSSYEQYL.

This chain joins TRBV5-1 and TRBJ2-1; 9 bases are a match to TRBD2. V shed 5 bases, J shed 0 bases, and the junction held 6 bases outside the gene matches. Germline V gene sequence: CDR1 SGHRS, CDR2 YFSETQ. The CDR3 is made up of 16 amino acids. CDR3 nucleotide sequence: TGCGCCAGCAGTCGAGCGGGGGGTCTCTCCTACAATGAGCAGTTCTTC. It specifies CASSRAGGLSYNEQFF.

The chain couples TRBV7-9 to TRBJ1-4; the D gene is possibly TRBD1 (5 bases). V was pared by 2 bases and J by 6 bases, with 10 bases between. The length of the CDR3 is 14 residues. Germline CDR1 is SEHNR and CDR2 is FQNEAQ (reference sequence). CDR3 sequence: CASSLFGGYEKLFF. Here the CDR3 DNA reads TGTGCCAGCAGCTTATTCGGGGGGTATGAAAAACTGTTTTTT.

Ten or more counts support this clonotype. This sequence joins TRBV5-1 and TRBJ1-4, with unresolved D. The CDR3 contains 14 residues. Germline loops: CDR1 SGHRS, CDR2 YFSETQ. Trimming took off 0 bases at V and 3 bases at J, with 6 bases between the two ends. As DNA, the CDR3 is TGCGCCAGCAGCTTGGCCGGATCTAATGAAAAACTGTTTTTT. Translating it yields CASSLAGSNEKLFF.

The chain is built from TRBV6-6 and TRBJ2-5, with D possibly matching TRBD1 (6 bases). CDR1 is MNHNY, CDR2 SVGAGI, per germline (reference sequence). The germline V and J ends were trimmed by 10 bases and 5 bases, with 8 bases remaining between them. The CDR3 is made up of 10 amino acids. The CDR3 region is CATTGETQYF. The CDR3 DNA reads TGTGCCACCACAGGGGAGACCCAGTACTTC.

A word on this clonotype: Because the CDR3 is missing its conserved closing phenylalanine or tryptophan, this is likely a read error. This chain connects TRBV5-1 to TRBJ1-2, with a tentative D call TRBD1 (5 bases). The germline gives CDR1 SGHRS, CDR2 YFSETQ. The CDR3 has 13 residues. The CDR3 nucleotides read TGCGTCAGCAGCCCGGGACCTAACTATGGCTACACCCTC. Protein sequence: CVSSPGPNYGYTL.

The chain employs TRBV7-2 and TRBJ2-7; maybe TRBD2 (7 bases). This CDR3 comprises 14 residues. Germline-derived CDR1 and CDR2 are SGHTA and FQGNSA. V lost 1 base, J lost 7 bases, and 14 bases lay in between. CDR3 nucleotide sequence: TGTGCCAGCAGCTTAGTAGGGGGGGCGAGGGAGCAGTACTTC. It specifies CASSLVGGAREQYF.

In DNA, the CDR3 is TGCAGCGTGAAGCCTAGCGGTGGCCGCACAGATACGCAGTATTTT. Translation: CSVKPSGGRTDTQYF. V and J are TRBV29-1 and TRBJ2-3, with 7 bases matching TRBD2. Trimming removed 6 bases from V and 1 base from J; junction bases left unmatched: 10. The germline V gene has CDR1 SQVTM and CDR2 ANQGSEA. The CDR3 length is 15 residues.

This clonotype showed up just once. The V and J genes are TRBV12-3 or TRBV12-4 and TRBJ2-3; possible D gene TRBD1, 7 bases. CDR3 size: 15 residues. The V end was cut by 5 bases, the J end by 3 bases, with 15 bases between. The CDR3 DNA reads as TGTGCCAGCAGTGGAGGGGGCTTTGGAACAGATACGCAGTATTTT. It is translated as CASSGGGFGTDTQYF.

CDR3 loop: CASSLAPGTSNQPQHF. Here the CDR3 DNA reads TGTGCCAGCAGCTTAGCCCCAGGGACTAGCAATCAGCCCCAGCATTTT. This chain uses TRBV7-2 with TRBJ1-5, with D tentatively TRBD1 (5 bases). V was clipped by 0 bases and J by 0 bases, with 9 bases between them. The length of the CDR3 is 16 residues. Germline lookup yields CDR1 SGHTA and CDR2 FQGNSA.

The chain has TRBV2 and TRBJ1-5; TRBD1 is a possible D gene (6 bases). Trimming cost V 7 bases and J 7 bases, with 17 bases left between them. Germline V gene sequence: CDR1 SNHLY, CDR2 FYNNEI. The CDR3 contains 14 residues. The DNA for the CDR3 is TGTGCCAGCAACTTACAGGGCAGGGACCAGCCCCAGCATTTT. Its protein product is CASNLQGRDQPQHF. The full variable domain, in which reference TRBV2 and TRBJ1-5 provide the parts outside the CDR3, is EPEVTQTPSHQVTQMGQEVILRCVPISNHLYFYWYRQILGQKVEFLVSFYNNEISEKSEIFDDQFSVERPDGSNFTLKIRSTKLEDSAMYFCASNLQGRDQPQHFGDGTRLSIL.

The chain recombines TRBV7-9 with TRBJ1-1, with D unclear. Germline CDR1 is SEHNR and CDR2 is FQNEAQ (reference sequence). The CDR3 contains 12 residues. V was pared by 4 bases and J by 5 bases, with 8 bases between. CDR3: CASSSIQTEAFF. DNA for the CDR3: TGTGCCAGCAGCTCAATACAAACTGAAGCTTTCTTT.

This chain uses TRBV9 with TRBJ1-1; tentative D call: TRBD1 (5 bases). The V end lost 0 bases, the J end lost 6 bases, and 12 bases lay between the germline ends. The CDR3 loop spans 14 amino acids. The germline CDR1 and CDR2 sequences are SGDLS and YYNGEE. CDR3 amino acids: CASSVGTGTPEAFF. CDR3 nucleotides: TGTGCCAGCAGCGTAGGGACGGGGACCCCTGAAGCTTTCTTT.

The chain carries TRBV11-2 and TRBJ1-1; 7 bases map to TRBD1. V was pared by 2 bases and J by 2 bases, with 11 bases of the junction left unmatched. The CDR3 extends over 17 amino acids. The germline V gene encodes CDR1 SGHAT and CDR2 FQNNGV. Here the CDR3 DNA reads TGTGCCAGCAGCTTACGCCGACGAGACAGGGTAAACACTGAAGCTTTCTTT. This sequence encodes CASSLRRRDRVNTEAFF.

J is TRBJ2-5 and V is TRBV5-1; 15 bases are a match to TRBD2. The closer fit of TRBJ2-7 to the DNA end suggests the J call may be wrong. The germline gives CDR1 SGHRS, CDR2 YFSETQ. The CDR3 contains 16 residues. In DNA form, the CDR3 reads TGCGCCAGCAGCTTGGAGGGGACTAGCGGGGGGTACGAGCAGTACTTC. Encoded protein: CASSLEGTSGGYEQYF.

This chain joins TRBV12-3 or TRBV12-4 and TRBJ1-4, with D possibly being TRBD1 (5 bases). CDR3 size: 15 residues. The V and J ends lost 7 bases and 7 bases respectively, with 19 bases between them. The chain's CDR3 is CASTLGDYGGEKLFF. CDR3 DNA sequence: TGTGCCAGCACCCTGGGAGATTATGGGGGTGAAAAACTGTTTTTT.

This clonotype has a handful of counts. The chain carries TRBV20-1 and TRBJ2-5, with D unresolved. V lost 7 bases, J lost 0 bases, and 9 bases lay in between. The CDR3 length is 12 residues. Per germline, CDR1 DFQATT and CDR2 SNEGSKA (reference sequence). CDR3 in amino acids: CSGHKYQETQYF. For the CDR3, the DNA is TGCAGTGGCCATAAGTACCAAGAGACCCAGTACTTC.

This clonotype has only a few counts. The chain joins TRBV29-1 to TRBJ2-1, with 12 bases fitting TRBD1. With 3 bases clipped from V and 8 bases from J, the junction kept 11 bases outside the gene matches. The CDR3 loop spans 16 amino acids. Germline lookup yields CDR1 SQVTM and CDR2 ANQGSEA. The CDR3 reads CSVEGVPGQGADEQFF. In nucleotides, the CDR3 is TGCAGCGTTGAGGGGGTTCCGGGACAGGGGGCCGATGAGCAGTTCTTC.

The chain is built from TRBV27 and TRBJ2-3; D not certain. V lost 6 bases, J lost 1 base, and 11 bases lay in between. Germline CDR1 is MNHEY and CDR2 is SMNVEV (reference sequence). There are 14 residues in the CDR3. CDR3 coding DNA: TGTGCCAGCAGCCGTAGGACGGGCACAGATACGCAGTATTTT. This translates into CASSRRTGTDTQYF.

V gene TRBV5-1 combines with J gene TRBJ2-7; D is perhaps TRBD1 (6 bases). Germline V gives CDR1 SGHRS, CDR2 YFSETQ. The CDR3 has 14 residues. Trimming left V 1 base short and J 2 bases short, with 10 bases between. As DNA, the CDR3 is TGCGCCAGCAGCTTGTCCAGGGGACCCTACGAGCAGTACTTC. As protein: CASSLSRGPYEQYF.

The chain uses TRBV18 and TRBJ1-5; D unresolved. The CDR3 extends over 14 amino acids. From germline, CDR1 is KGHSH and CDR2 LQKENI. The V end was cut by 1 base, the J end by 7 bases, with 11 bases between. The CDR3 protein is CASSPLGDSQPQHF. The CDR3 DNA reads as TGTGCCAGCTCACCACTCGGGGATAGCCAGCCCCAGCATTTT.

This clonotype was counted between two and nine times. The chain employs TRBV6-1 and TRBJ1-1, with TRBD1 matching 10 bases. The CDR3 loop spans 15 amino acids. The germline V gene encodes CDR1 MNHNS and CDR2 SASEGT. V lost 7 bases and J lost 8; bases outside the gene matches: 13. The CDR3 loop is CASIGQGWTGGEAFF. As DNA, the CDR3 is TGTGCCAGCATAGGACAGGGATGGACAGGGGGAGAAGCTTTCTTT.